A single sample gave rise to the 2 T cell receptor beta chains below, sequenced in a study of shared clonotypes between healthy human individuals. Produced via immunoSEQ multiplex PCR; TCRdb's table is partial and in-frame only. The sample comprises 2 million to 3 million clones, approximately 94% of which are singletons, and approximately 0.35% rests with the top ten. The sample taken for sequencing was naive CD4+ T cells from PBMCs. As for subset: CD45RA+ positively selected. Every receptor here comes from a man aged 18 to 29 in good health. Some clones in this sample may be carry-over from other donors' samples.

CDR3 region: CASRPGTSGRAAGELFF. The CDR3 bases are TGCGCCAGCAGGCCGGGGACTAGCGGGAGGGCCGCCGGGGAGCTGTTTTTT. This sequence joins TRBV5-1 and TRBJ2-2; 16 bases align to TRBD2. CDR3 length: 17 amino acids. Germline assignment: CDR1 SGHRS and CDR2 YFSETQ. Germline trimming cut 5 bases from V and 6 bases from J; bases unmatched to any gene: 7.

The chain links TRBV5-1 to TRBJ2-3, with 8 bases matching TRBD2. The CDR3 spans 16 residues. After removal of 3 bases from V and 0 bases from J, the junction contained 6 bases not matched to a gene. CDR1 and CDR2 from the germline V gene are SGHRS and YFSETQ. In DNA, the CDR3 is TGCGCCAGCAGCTACACTAGCGGAGCTAGCACAGATACGCAGTATTTT. Its translation is CASSYTSGASTDTQYF. The complete variable domain, with remaining parts taken from reference TRBV5-1 and TRBJ2-3, reads KAGVTQTPRYLIKTRGQQVTLSCSPISGHRSVSWYQQTPGQGLQFLFEYFSETQRNKGNFPGRFSGRQFSNSRSEMNVSTLELGDSALYLCASSYTSGASTDTQYFGPGTRLTVL.